These T cell receptor beta chains were read from a single sample in a study of shared clonotypes between healthy human individuals. The table came from immunoSEQ multiplex PCR; TCRdb's copy has only in-frame clones and leaves some out. Of more than 2 million clones listed, roughly 95% are singletons. Sequences were obtained from naive CD4+ T cells sorted from blood. The receptors here all came from a man aged 18 to 30 in good health. The CDR3 runs from the conserved cysteine through the conserved F or W. The order of the fields is clone size, D gene, V gene, J gene, CDR3 protein, CDR3 DNA. A D gene is named only where the DNA matches it firmly. Rows may omit the clone size; those that give it use once, few, many or a size class.

few	-	TRBV10-1	TRBJ1-2	CASSDGYGYTF	TGCGCCAGCAGTGACGGCTATGGCTACACCTTC
-	TRBD1	TRBV14	TRBJ2-7	CASSRGQGWSYEQYF	TGTGCCAGCAGCCGCGGACAGGGGTGGTCCTACGAGCAGTACTTC
-	-	TRBV2	TRBJ1-3	CASSEQLGNTIYF	TGTGCCAGCAGTGAACAGCTTGGAAACACCATATATTTT
-	-	TRBV2	TRBJ2-1	CASRKESSYNEQFF	TGTGCCAGCCGAAAGGAGAGCTCCTACAATGAGCAGTTCTTC
-	TRBD2	TRBV7-2	TRBJ2-2	CASRGGSYGELFF	TGTGCCAGCAGAGGCGGGAGCTACGGGGAGCTGTTTTTT
-	TRBD1	TRBV18	TRBJ2-7	CASSLDQGAFGGQYF	TGTGCCAGCTCCCTCGATCAGGGGGCCTTCGGCGGGCAGTACTTC
-	-	TRBV5-1	TRBJ2-6	CASSLLWRTWGDSGANVLTF	TGCGCCAGCAGCCTACTTTGGAGAACGTGGGGGGACTCTGGGGCCAACGTCCTGACTTTC
-	TRBD2	TRBV6-4	TRBJ2-1	CASSPGLAGNNEQFF	TGTGCCAGCAGCCCGGGACTAGCGGGAAACAATGAGCAGTTCTTC
once	-	TRBV7-2	TRBJ1-5	CASSLVPQDNQPQHF	TGTGCCAGCAGCTTAGTCCCTCAGGACAATCAGCCCCAGCATTTT
-	TRBD1	TRBV4-3	TRBJ2-3	CASSQETTGDRDTDTQYF	TGCGCCAGCAGCCAAGAAACCACCGGGGACAGAGACACAGATACGCAGTATTTT
once	-	TRBV14	TRBJ2-1	CASSHRTVGWSYNEQFF	TGTGCCAGCAGCCACCGGACAGTCGGGTGGTCCTACAATGAGCAGTTCTTC
-	-	TRBV10-2	TRBJ1-5	CASTGQSNQPQHF	TGCGCCAGCACTGGACAGAGCAATCAGCCCCAGCATTTT
-	-	TRBV5-6	TRBJ1-2	CASSPREFYGYTF	TGTGCCAGCAGCCCACGGGAGTTCTATGGCTACACCTTC
-	-	TRBV5-1	TRBJ2-2	CASSLTPGGPGELFF	TGCGCCAGCAGCTTGACTCCCGGGGGCCCCGGGGAGCTGTTTTTT
-	-	TRBV30	TRBJ2-7	CAWSDRGTGQYF	TGTGCCTGGAGTGACAGAGGGACTGGGCAGTACTTC
-	TRBD1	TRBV30	TRBJ2-1	CAWSVQGGGRSYNEQFF	TGTGCCTGGAGTGTACAAGGGGGCGGTAGGTCCTACAATGAGCAGTTCTTC
-	-	TRBV19	TRBJ2-5	CASSIQFSETQYF	TGTGCCAGTAGTATACAGTTTAGCGAGACCCAGTACTTC
-	-	TRBV19	TRBJ2-1	CATRGQGRVEQFF	TGTGCTACCCGGGGTCAAGGTAGGGTCGAGCAGTTCTTC
-	TRBD2	TRBV18	TRBJ2-3	CASSPGTSGVNTQYF	TGTGCCAGCTCACCAGGGACTAGCGGGGTGAATACGCAGTATTTT
-	TRBD2	TRBV6-4	TRBJ2-2	CASTRGGLVSTGELFF	TGTGCCAGCACCCGAGGGGGACTAGTAAGCACCGGGGAGCTGTTTTTT
-	-	TRBV30	TRBJ1-6	CAWSVWSHASSYNSPLHF	TGTGCCTGGAGTGTATGGTCGCACGCTAGCTCCTATAATTCACCCCTCCACTTT
-	TRBD2	TRBV27	TRBJ2-3	CASSRPGLAGDVADTQYF	TGTGCCAGCAGTCGACCGGGACTAGCGGGAGATGTGGCAGATACGCAGTATTTT
once	TRBD2	TRBV6-6	TRBJ2-1	CASSAGTRYNEQFF	TGTGCCAGCAGTGCCGGGACTAGGTACAATGAGCAGTTCTTC
-	-	TRBV30	TRBJ1-5	CAWRRNSNQPQHF	TGTGCCTGGAGGCGAAATAGCAATCAGCCCCAGCATTTT
-	-	TRBV5-1	TRBJ2-6	CASSSREISGANVLTF	TGCGCCAGCAGCTCAAGAGAGATCTCTGGGGCCAACGTCCTGACTTTC
-	TRBD2	TRBV4-3	TRBJ2-4	CASSQVFASGKLAKNIQYF	TGCGCCAGCAGCCAAGTATTTGCTAGCGGAAAGCTAGCCAAAAACATTCAGTACTTC
-	-	TRBV7-2	TRBJ2-3	CASSLDSQSTDTQYF	TGTGCCAGCAGCCTCGACAGCCAGAGCACAGATACGCAGTATTTT
-	-	TRBV10-3	TRBJ2-5	CAISGAQGKETQYF	TGTGCCATCAGTGGGGCGCAGGGGAAAGAGACCCAGTACTTC
-	-	TRBV7-7	TRBJ2-5	CASSLAGLGTQYF	TGTGCTAGCAGCTTAGCAGGGCTGGGGACCCAGTACTTC
-	-	TRBV5-5	TRBJ1-6	CASSLRQENSPLHF	TGTGCCAGCAGCTTAAGGCAGGAGAATTCACCCCTCCACTTT
-	-	TRBV7-9	TRBJ1-5	CASSLAGQPQHF	TGTGCCAGCAGCTTAGCGGGGCAGCCCCAGCATTTT
-	-	TRBV7-9	TRBJ2-7	CASSPGRYEQYF	TGTGCCAGCAGCCCCGGACGGTACGAGCAGTACTTC
-	TRBD2	TRBV5-1	TRBJ2-1	CASSLEGTREQFF	TGCGCCAGCAGCTTAGAGGGGACTAGAGAGCAGTTCTTC
-	-	TRBV9	TRBJ1-4	CASSKRGEKLFF	TGTGCCAGCAGCAAACGGGGTGAAAAACTGTTTTTT
-	-	TRBV5-4	TRBJ2-7	CASSFPGWEQYF	TGTGCCAGCAGCTTTCCGGGGTGGGAGCAGTACTTC
-	-	TRBV5-1	TRBJ1-4	CASRSQGPNEKLFF	TGCGCCAGCAGATCCCAGGGCCCTAATGAAAAACTGTTTTTT
-	TRBD2	TRBV6-5	TRBJ2-1	CASSFRRLAGGNEQFF	TGTGCCAGCAGTTTCCGTCGACTAGCGGGGGGGAATGAGCAGTTCTTC
-	TRBD2	TRBV19	TRBJ2-7	CASSLLAGVYEQYF	TGTGCCAGTAGTCTGTTGGCGGGAGTCTACGAGCAGTACTTC
-	-	TRBV7-6	TRBJ2-5	CASSSHHSTPSSLETQYF	TGTGCCAGCAGCTCACACCACTCGACCCCATCTAGCTTAGAGACCCAGTACTTC
-	-	TRBV10-3	TRBJ2-5	CAISESKTQYF	TGTGCCATCAGTGAGTCCAAGACCCAGTACTTC